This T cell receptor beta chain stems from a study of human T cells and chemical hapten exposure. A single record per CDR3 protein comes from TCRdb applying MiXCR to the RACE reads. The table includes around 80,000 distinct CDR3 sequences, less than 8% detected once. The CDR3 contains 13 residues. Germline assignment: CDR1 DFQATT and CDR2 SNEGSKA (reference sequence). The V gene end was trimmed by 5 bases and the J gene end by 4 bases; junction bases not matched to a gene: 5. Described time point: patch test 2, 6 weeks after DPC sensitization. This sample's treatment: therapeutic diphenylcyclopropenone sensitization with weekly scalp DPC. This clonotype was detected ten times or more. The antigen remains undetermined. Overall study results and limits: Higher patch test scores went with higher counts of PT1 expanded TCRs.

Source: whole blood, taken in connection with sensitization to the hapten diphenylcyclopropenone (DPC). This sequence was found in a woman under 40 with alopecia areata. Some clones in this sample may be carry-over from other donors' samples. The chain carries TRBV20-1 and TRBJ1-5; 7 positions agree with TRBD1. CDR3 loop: CSAASTGNQPQHF. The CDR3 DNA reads TGCAGTGCTGCTTCGACAGGGAATCAGCCCCAGCATTTT.